This T cell receptor (beta chain) was captured in a study of cytomegalovirus exposure and HLA in healthy donors. Points from the study as a whole: Across HLA loci, a later analysis found differing TCR association rates, with DRB1 most and HLA-C fewest.

Donors showed nominal health when sampled, although they likely had unrecorded immune exposures. In germline, CDR1 is SNHLY, CDR2 FYNNEI. This CDR3 spans 14 amino acids. V lost 4 bases, J lost 5 bases, and 6 bases stayed unmatched. Primers for the PCR totalled 60 Vbeta and 13 Jbeta. Sequencing was performed with immunoSEQ multiplex PCR; in TCRdb, only in-frame clones are kept and a portion is missing. Among 150,000 to 200,000 clones listed, roughly 80% were seen once. With respect to this clone: What it binds is not known.

Material: PBMCs. This receptor was obtained from a female donor in good health and CMV-seronegative. The chain has TRBV2 and TRBJ1-2, with 8 bases aligning to TRBD1. The CDR3 protein is CASSGIGQGYGYTF. The CDR3, as DNA: TGTGCCAGCAGTGGTATAGGACAGGGTTATGGCTACACCTTC.